This T cell receptor beta chain was recovered during a study of T cells in localized non-small cell lung cancer (dated by TCRdb to the early 2020s). Some background on the complete study: The study examined T cell repertoires in roughly 240 patients with early-stage NSCLC and compared tumors with uninvolved tumor-adjacent lungs. The cohort was made up of around 220 treatment-naive NSCLC patients whose localized lung tumors had been resected. The mean age of the NSCLC patients was roughly 63 years, with 130 or so men and over 100 women. Overall results and qualifications from the work: Because multi-region tumor sequencing was not done, intratumor heterogeneity could not be ruled out. Higher T cell density in blood was associated with longer overall survival, whereas higher clonality in adjacent lung was associated with shorter survival. Uninvolved tumor-adjacent lung showed the highest T cell clonality, higher than tumor, which suggests more focused antigenic responses in the adjacent lung. Since the design was exploratory, TCR variables were selected using unadjusted p-values with no false-discovery rate correction. Of the top 100 tumor clones, a median of approximately 60 were detected in paired uninvolved adjacent lung; around 27 were also among that lung's top 100.

At diagnosis, peripheral blood, uninvolved tumor-adjacent lung and tumor were collected and stored as a combination of fresh-frozen and FFPE material. Blood samples were analyzed as peripheral blood mononuclear cells for TCR repertoire profiling. Turning to this clone: No cognate antigen has been identified for it. The record has no base qualities; no much larger clone is one base away.

In the germline V gene, CDR1 corresponds to SGHNT and CDR2 to YENEEA. The CDR3, cysteine through phenylalanine, is 15 amino acids long. Only CDR3 DNA is held: 45 bases, read in frame from base 1. Deletion took 6 bases off V and 5 bases off J, with a span of 19 bases between the germline ends. The immunoSEQ Assay was used to sequence TCR beta CDR3 regions from DNA. In the original analysis: To compute T cell density, TCR beta template counts were normalized to usable DNA, which was estimated by amplifying housekeeping genes. Richness was estimated with the preseqR package, extrapolating to 400,000 templates for PBMC samples and 120,000 templates for tissue samples. Clonality was taken to be one minus Pielou's evenness. Differential abundance testing on productive amino-acid clonotypes, with a minimum total count of 5 and an alpha of 0.1, was used to identify tissue-enriched TCRs. The Jaccard Index and the Morisita Overlap Index were used to quantify repertoire overlap between compartments. GLIPH clustered TCR beta CDR3s with public tetramer-defined viral CDR3s; viral motifs required at least three viral sequences plus V-gene enrichment. TCRdb provides this immuneACCESS table in a form limited to in-frame rearrangements. Some clones are lacking; in checked studies, under half of them reflect an unresolved V gene, and why the rest are absent is not known. That table gives V, J and clone size, and the DNA gave D and trimming. The sample records 10,000 to 15,000 clones, more than 70% of which are singletons. Less than 75% of the sample lies in the top ten.

The receptor was isolated from a male donor aged 60 or older with stage III lung adenocarcinoma. The sequence joins TRBV11-3 to TRBJ2-5; the D region possibly corresponds to TRBD1 (6 bases align). This material consisted of peripheral blood, taken before any cancer treatment. The CDR3 here reads CASSRTGTPLETQYF. The nucleotide sequence reads as follows: TGTGCCAGCAGTAGAACAGGGACCCCTCTGGAGACCCAGTACTTC.